The 22 T cell receptor beta chains below were found in one sample sequenced in a study of cytomegalovirus exposure and HLA in healthy donors. PCR primers comprised 60 Vbeta and 13 Jbeta primers. TCRdb keeps only in-frame clones here, not all; method: immunoSEQ multiplex PCR. The data contain roughly 140,000 clones, around a tenth of them singletons. The sample taken for sequencing was PBMCs. The receptors were gathered from a male donor in good health and CMV-seronegative.

The genes are TRBV27 and TRBJ1-5, with D possibly matching TRBD1 (6 bases). The germline V gene has CDR1 MNHEY and CDR2 SMNVEV (reference sequence). The CDR3 is made up of 13 amino acids. With 11 bases removed from V and 2 bases from J, the gap between germline ends came to 13 bases. CDR3 loop: CAAGVLGNQPQHF. The CDR3 DNA reads as TGTGCCGCAGGGGTTCTGGGCAATCAGCCCCAGCATTTT.

This clone was observed a handful of times. This chain joins TRBV18 and TRBJ1-1, with D possibly matching TRBD1 (5 bases). The CDR3 runs to 14 residues. The germline gives CDR1 KGHSH, CDR2 LQKENI. V was pared by 3 bases and J by 4 bases, with 12 bases between. CDR3 sequence (DNA): TGTGCCAGCTCACCCCGTGGGGGAGGCACTGAAGCTTTCTTT. This encodes CASSPRGGGTEAFF.

The V call is TRBV7-9, the J call TRBJ2-1; 8 nucleotides agree with TRBD2. The germline gives CDR1 SEHNR, CDR2 FQNEAQ (reference sequence). This CDR3 has 15 residues. V shed 2 bases, J shed 4 bases, and the junction held 4 bases outside the gene matches. The CDR3: CASSLSRGGYNEQFF. The CDR3 nucleotides read TGTGCCAGCAGCTTATCCCGGGGGGGATACAATGAGCAGTTCTTC.

The chain combines TRBV4-1 with TRBJ2-1, with 14 positions matching TRBD2. Trimming removed 2 bases from V and 7 bases from J; junction bases left unmatched: 7. The CDR3 runs 17 residues. Germline lookup yields CDR1 MGHRA and CDR2 YSYEKL. CDR3 DNA sequence: TGCGCCAGCAGCCAACCGACTAGCGGGAGGGCAGCGAATGAGCAGTTCTTC. Amino acid sequence: CASSQPTSGRAANEQFF.

The chain links TRBV6-1 to TRBJ2-1; 9 bases fit TRBD1. CDR3 length: 14 amino acids. V lost 6 bases to trimming and J lost 6 bases; unmatched junction nucleotides: 6. Germline CDR1 reads MNHNS; CDR2 reads SASEGT. The CDR3 DNA is TGTGCCAGCAGGCCGGGACAGGGCCCCAATGAGCAGTTCTTC. It encodes CASRPGQGPNEQFF.

This clone was counted a few times. V usage is TRBV7-9 and J usage is TRBJ2-1; 7 nucleotides line up with TRBD1. The CDR3 runs to 15 residues. CDR1 SEHNR and CDR2 FQNEAQ come from the germline V gene (reference sequence). The J segment lost 0 bases and the V segment lost 11 bases, leaving 10 bases of the junction unmatched. CDR3 residues: CAGRTGAFSYNEQFF. The CDR3 region has the DNA TGTGCCGGAAGAACAGGGGCCTTCTCCTACAATGAGCAGTTCTTC.

The gene calls are TRBV7-9 and TRBJ2-5; D is undetermined. The DNA end is a closer match to TRBJ2-7, so the J assignment may be wrong. The CDR3 runs 14 residues. Per the germline V gene, CDR1 is SEHNR and CDR2 is FQNEAQ (reference sequence). As DNA, the CDR3 is TGTGCCAGCAGCTTAGCGCCCCGAAACTACGAGCAGTACTTC. It codes for CASSLAPRNYEQYF.

In its sample, this clone was seen a few times. J is TRBJ1-1 and V is TRBV4-2; TRBD1 might be the D (5 bases). The V end was cut by 3 bases, the J end by 2 bases, with 31 bases between. CDR1 and CDR2 (germline): LGHNA, YNFKEQ. CDR3 length: 21 amino acids. CDR3 amino acids: CASSHHGNFYRPSGANTEAFF. For the CDR3, the DNA is TGTGCCAGCAGCCACCACGGAAATTTCTACAGGCCATCTGGGGCTAACACTGAAGCTTTCTTT.

This clone was seen a few times. J is TRBJ2-3 and V is TRBV29-1; weak D call: TRBD2 (5 bases). CDR3 length: 15 amino acids. Trimming shortened V by 1 base and J by 4 bases, and 15 bases separated the two germline ends. Looked up from germline, CDR1 is SQVTM and CDR2 is ANQGSEA. The CDR3 loop is CSVEGSDNGADTQYF. The DNA of the CDR3 is TGCAGCGTTGAAGGTTCGGATAACGGGGCAGATACGCAGTATTTT.

This clone was detected a few times. The chain recombines TRBV10-3 with TRBJ1-4; D might be TRBD1 (5 bases). The V gene lost 10 bases and the J gene lost 8 bases, with 14 bases spanning the gap. From germline, CDR1 is ENHRY and CDR2 SYGVKD. The CDR3 has 12 amino acids. The CDR3 DNA reads as TGTGCCACGACGACAGATAACGAAAAACTGTTTTTT. This encodes CATTTDNEKLFF.

The sample holds a few counts of this clone. This chain's CDR3 is CASSRDRNQPQHF. The CDR3 DNA reads TGTGCCAGCTCACGGGACAGGAATCAGCCCCAGCATTTT. This chain uses TRBV18 with TRBJ1-5, with 8 bases lining up with TRBD1. The germline gives CDR1 KGHSH, CDR2 LQKENI. The junction had 0 bases not matched to a gene; V was cut back by 4 bases and J by 4 bases. This CDR3 has 13 amino acids.

This clone was detected only a few times. The chain links TRBV19 to TRBJ1-1, with D maybe TRBD1 (6 bases). CDR1 is LNHDA, CDR2 SQIVND, per germline (reference sequence). CDR3 length equals 14 residues. V dropped 5 bases and J dropped 1 base, with 11 bases sitting between them. The CDR3 region is CASSGPTGNTEAFF. In DNA, the CDR3 is TGTGCCAGTAGTGGACCGACAGGGAACACTGAAGCTTTCTTT.

The chain carries TRBV4-3 and TRBJ2-7, with D maybe TRBD2 (6 bases). The germline V gene encodes CDR1 LGHNA and CDR2 YSLEER. Trimming cost V 0 bases and J 3 bases, with 12 bases left between them. The CDR3 sequence is 15 residues long. In DNA, the CDR3 is TGCGCCAGCAGCCAAGATCGTAGTAGCGGCTACGAGCAGTACTTC. Translating it yields CASSQDRSSGYEQYF.

This clone was detected a few times. The chain carries TRBV14 and TRBJ1-1; D not certain. This CDR3 region has 15 residues. V was clipped by 0 bases and J by 3 bases, with 11 bases between them. CDR1 is SGHDN and CDR2 is FVKESK in the germline V gene. CDR3 sequence (DNA): TGTGCCAGCAGCCAAGATCAGTGGCCGTACACTGAAGCTTTCTTT. Its protein is CASSQDQWPYTEAFF.

This clone was detected a few times. V is TRBV5-4 and J is TRBJ1-4, with TRBD1 matching 9 bases. This CDR3 spans 14 amino acids. The germline V gene has CDR1 SGHNT and CDR2 YYREEE (reference sequence). Germline trimming cut 2 bases from V and 6 bases from J; bases unmatched to any gene: 2. CDR3: CASSFGQGYEKLFF. The CDR3 DNA reads TGTGCCAGCAGCTTCGGACAGGGGTATGAAAAACTGTTTTTT.

This clone was seen a handful of times. This rearrangement joins TRBV10-3 to TRBJ2-6; TRBD1 matches 7 bases. After removal of 5 bases from V and 2 bases from J, the junction contained 6 bases not matched to a gene. CDR1 ENHRY and CDR2 SYGVKD come from the germline V gene. This CDR3 has 16 residues. For the CDR3, the DNA is TGTGCCATCAGTCCACTTACAGGGGCTGGGGCCAACGTCCTGACTTTC. Residues: CAISPLTGAGANVLTF.

The CDR3 region has the DNA TGTGCCAGCAGCCCCTGGAGTAGCAGCCCCTTTTCTGGAGATACGCAGTATTTT. This encodes CASSPWSSSPFSGDTQYF. The chain uses TRBV27 and TRBJ2-3; D ambiguous. Germline V CDR1 and CDR2: MNHEY, SMNVEV (reference sequence). V was clipped by 6 bases and J by 5 bases, with 27 bases between them. The CDR3 has 18 residues.

The genes are TRBV2 and TRBJ2-2; TRBD2 aligns across 8 bases. V lost 7 bases to trimming and J lost 1 base; unmatched junction nucleotides: 2. The CDR3 covers 14 residues. Germline CDR1 SNHLY, CDR2 FYNNEI. Here the CDR3 reads CASTRGGNTGELFF. CDR3 sequence (DNA): TGTGCCAGCACTCGGGGGGGGAACACCGGGGAGCTGTTTTTT.

The rearrangement links TRBV27 to TRBJ2-2; 11 bases line up with TRBD1. The CDR3 runs 15 residues. The V and J ends lost 6 bases and 5 bases, in that order; junction bases with no gene match: 5. Germline V gives CDR1 MNHEY, CDR2 SMNVEV (reference sequence). The CDR3 sequence: CASRGTGGPTGELFF. CDR3 nucleotide sequence: TGTGCCAGCAGGGGGACAGGGGGTCCGACCGGGGAGCTGTTTTTT.

The J gene is TRBJ1-5, the V gene TRBV19; 8 nucleotides align to TRBD1. V shed 3 bases, J shed 4 bases, and the junction held 5 bases outside the gene matches. The CDR3 length is 15 residues. In germline, CDR1 is LNHDA, CDR2 SQIVND (reference sequence). The CDR3 region has the DNA TGTGCCAGTAGTATTTTGGACAGGGTGAATCAGCCCCAGCATTTT. This gives the protein CASSILDRVNQPQHF.

This clone has more than one count but fewer than ten. The chain links TRBV6-4 to TRBJ2-1; D is uncertain. This CDR3 has 13 amino acids. V shed 4 bases and J shed 9 bases, with 13 bases lying between them. CDR1 is MRHNA, CDR2 SNTAGT, per germline. The CDR3 region is CASSGVDPGEQFF. The CDR3 bases are TGTGCCAGCAGTGGAGTAGATCCGGGTGAGCAGTTCTTC.

The chain joins TRBV19 to TRBJ1-5, with unresolved D. The CDR3 extends over 13 amino acids. Between the trimmed V and J ends, which lost 3 bases and 4 bases, there was a span of 7 bases. CDR1 is LNHDA and CDR2 is SQIVND in the germline V gene (reference sequence). The CDR3 protein is CASSITGNQPQHF. CDR3 coding DNA: TGTGCCAGTAGTATCACGGGAAATCAGCCCCAGCATTTT.